The TCR beta chain described here comes from a study of blood T cell repertoires in COVID-19. Study as a whole: Samples of COVID-19 (acute and convalescent) were obtained from the United States, Italy and Spain. PBMCs, B-cell-depleted T cells, or T cells were the source of the cDNA or gDNA that made up the material.

There are 15 residues in the CDR3. Losses at the gene ends were 6 bases for V and 8 bases for J; bases not matched to a gene: 10. The germline gives CDR1 MNHEY, CDR2 SVGAGI. Authors' processing steps: Amplification of reference gene primers was used by the study to estimate nucleated cell counts. The method was immunoSEQ multiplex PCR; TCRdb's version includes in-frame clones alone and lacks a portion of them. D and trimming were read from the DNA, whereas the V and J calls and clone size are those reported in that table. The table records tens of thousands of clones, approximately 85% of them present only once.

The receptor was isolated from a man in his fifties or sixties with acute or convalescent COVID-19. What was sequenced was peripheral blood. V usage is TRBV6-5 and J usage is TRBJ1-4; TRBD1 matches 9 bases. The CDR3, as DNA: TGTGCCAGCAGCCAACAGGGGGCCCATCCCGAAAAACTGTTTTTT. As protein: CASSQQGAHPEKLFF.